This TCR beta chain emerged from a study of control samples from healthy donors and cancer patients. Germline V CDR1 and CDR2: SGDLS, YYNGEE. The V end was cut by 2 bases, the J end by 3 bases, with 9 bases between. The CDR3 is 14 amino acids. Clones were sequenced by immunoSEQ multiplex PCR, and TCRdb holds only the in-frame ones, with some missing. This table has roughly 120,000 clones, approximately 92% appearing once. Sample: PBMCs. The rearrangement uses TRBV9 and TRBJ1-3, with D perhaps matching TRBD1 (5 bases). The clonotype was recovered from a woman in her forties or fifties with colorectal cancer. Here the CDR3 reads CASSVRADGNTIYF. As DNA, the CDR3 is TGTGCCAGCAGCGTCAGGGCGGATGGAAACACCATATATTTT.